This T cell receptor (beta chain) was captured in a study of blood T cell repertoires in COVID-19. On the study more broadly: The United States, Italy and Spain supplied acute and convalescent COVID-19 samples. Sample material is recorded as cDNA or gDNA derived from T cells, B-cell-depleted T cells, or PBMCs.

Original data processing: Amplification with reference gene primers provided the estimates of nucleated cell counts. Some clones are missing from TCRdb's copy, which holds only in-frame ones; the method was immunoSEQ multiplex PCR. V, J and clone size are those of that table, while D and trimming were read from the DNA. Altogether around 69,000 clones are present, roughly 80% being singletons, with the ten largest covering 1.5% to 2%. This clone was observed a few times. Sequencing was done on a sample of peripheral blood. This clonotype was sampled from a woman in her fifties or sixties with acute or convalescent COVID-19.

CDR3 coding DNA: TGTGCCAGCAGTCTTGGGACTTACTCCTACGAGCAGTACTTC. Translation gives CASSLGTYSYEQYF. The chain carries TRBV6-2 or TRBV6-3 and TRBJ2-7; maybe TRBD2 (6 bases). The CDR3 contains 14 residues. Trimming left V 5 bases short and J 0 bases short, with 11 bases between. Germline values: CDR1 MNHEY, CDR2 SVGEGT.